Listed below are T cell receptor beta chains from one sample, sequenced in a study of cytomegalovirus exposure and HLA in healthy donors. Profiled with immunoSEQ multiplex PCR; TCRdb holds only in-frame clones, not every one. This table holds about 190,000 clones, approximately 70% found once. Sequencing was done on a sample of PBMCs. The receptors were sampled from a woman in her twenties or thirties in good health and CMV-seropositive. CDR3s include the opening cysteine and the closing phenylalanine or tryptophan. The D gene is left open where the match is weak. A clone size is listed for some rows: how often the clone was seen (once, few, many), or a class if it is expanded.

>TRBV7-9|TRBD2|few|TRBJ2-7
TGTTCCAGCAGCGGGACTACTAGCGGGAGGGACGAGCAGTACTTC
CSSSGTTSGRDEQYF
>TRBV14|TRBD2|once|TRBJ2-1
TGTGCCAGCAGCCAAGAACTCCCTAGCGGGAGCTACAATGAGCAGTTCTTC
CASSQELPSGSYNEQFF
>TRBV5-1|-|-|TRBJ2-2
TGCGCCAGCAGCTTACGGGGAGGCGGGGAGCTGTTTTTT
CASSLRGGGELFF
>TRBV6-1|-|-|TRBJ1-5
TGTGCCAGCAGTGAATTGGGGGACATTTATAGCAATCAGCCCCAGCATTTT
CASSELGDIYSNQPQHF
>TRBV6-5|TRBD1|few|TRBJ2-5
TGTGCCAGCAGTTACGGGACAGGGGGAGAGACCCAGTACTTC
CASSYGTGGETQYF
>TRBV4-1|-|-|TRBJ1-1
TGCGCCAGCAGCGCTACAGGGCCGAACACTGAAGCTTTCTTT
CASSATGPNTEAFF
>TRBV5-4|-|-|TRBJ2-2
TGTGCCAGCAGCTCCCGACAGGAGCCCACCGGGGAGCTGTTTTTT
CASSSRQEPTGELFF
>TRBV27|-|-|TRBJ2-1
TGTGCCAGCAGTTTGGGCAGTGAGCAGTTCTTC
CASSLGSEQFF
>TRBV4-2|-|-|TRBJ1-3
TGTGCCAGCAGCCAGAGGGTGAGCCCTGGAAACACCATATATTTT
CASSQRVSPGNTIYF
>TRBV7-9|TRBD2|-|TRBJ2-7
TGTGCCAGCCTTAAGTCCGGGACTAGCGGGAGCCCAAGCTCCTACGAGCAGTACTTC
CASLKSGTSGSPSSYEQYF
>TRBV11-2|-|-|TRBJ1-1
TGTGCCAGCAGCTTAGGCAGGGAGGAGAAGGACACTGAAGCTTTCTTT
CASSLGREEKDTEAFF
>TRBV7-2|TRBD2|-|TRBJ2-1
TGTGCCAGCAGCTTATTAGCGGGAGGATCCTACAATGAGCAGTTCTTC
CASSLLAGGSYNEQFF
>TRBV5-5|-|-|TRBJ2-1
TGTGCCAGCAGCTTGGATCTAGAACCGACCTACAATGAGCAGTTCTTC
CASSLDLEPTYNEQFF
>TRBV2|TRBD2|few|TRBJ2-1
TGTGCCTGCCACAGCGGGAGGGCTTACAATGAGCAGTTCTTC
CACHSGRAYNEQFF
>TRBV5-1|-|-|TRBJ2-7
TGCGCCAGCAGCTTCGGTGACATAGCGAGAGAAGGCTTTGAGCAGTACTTC
CASSFGDIAREGFEQYF
>TRBV15|TRBD1|-|TRBJ2-5
TGTGCCACCAGCCCTAGCCCGGGACAGGGGGAGACCCAGTACTTC
CATSPSPGQGETQYF
>TRBV15|TRBD1|-|TRBJ2-7
TGTGCCACCAGCATCTACCTAGGGGGCGTCTACGAGCAGTACTTC
CATSIYLGGVYEQYF
>TRBV12-5|-|few|TRBJ2-7
TGTGCTAGTGGTCGCTTCGACGTGGCAGGGCCCTACGAGCAGTACTTC
CASGRFDVAGPYEQYF
>TRBV27|TRBD2|-|TRBJ2-5
TGTGCCAGCATACCGGGGCTAGCGGGAGAAGGGAACCAAGAGACCCAGTACTTC
CASIPGLAGEGNQETQYF
>TRBV27|-|-|TRBJ2-6
TGTGCCAGCAGTTCGGGCTCTGGGGCCAACGTCCTGACTTTC
CASSSGSGANVLTF
>TRBV15|TRBD1|once|TRBJ2-6
TGTGCCACCAGCAGAGATGCCGGGACAGGGTTCTCTGGGGCCAACGTCCTGACTTTC
CATSRDAGTGFSGANVLTF
>TRBV7-9|TRBD2|-|TRBJ2-3
TGTGCCAGCAGCTTAGTCATAGCGGGTCCTACAGATACGCAGTATTTT
CASSLVIAGPTDTQYF
>TRBV15|-|-|TRBJ2-7
TGTGCCACCAGCAGACCACAGGCAAAGGGACTCTACGAGCAGTACTTC
CATSRPQAKGLYEQYF
>TRBV11-3|TRBD2|-|TRBJ2-7
TGTGCCAGCAGCGCACTAGCGGACGAGCAGTACTTC
CASSALADEQYF
>TRBV2|TRBD2|-|TRBJ2-1
TGTGCCAGCAGTGCACGGACTAGCGGGGGATACAATGAGCAGTTCTTC
CASSARTSGGYNEQFF
>TRBV10-1|-|-|TRBJ2-1
TGCGCCAGCAGTGATCCTAGCCAGATCAATGAGCAGTTCTTC
CASSDPSQINEQFF
>TRBV5-4|-|many|TRBJ1-2
TGTGCCAGCAGCGGTCGAACGGCAGGGGATCGCGGCTACACCTTC
CASSGRTAGDRGYTF
>TRBV10-2|TRBD2|few|TRBJ2-1
TGCGCCAGCAGTCTAGCGGGAGGCGGTAATGAGCAGTTCTTC
CASSLAGGGNEQFF
>TRBV6-5|-|few|TRBJ1-4
TGTGCCAGCAGTTACTCGGGCAGCTATAATGAAAAACTGTTTTTT
CASSYSGSYNEKLFF
>TRBV6-5|-|-|TRBJ2-5
TGTGCCAGCACAGGGGACCAAGAGACCCAGTACTTC
CASTGDQETQYF
>TRBV5-4|-|-|TRBJ2-3
TGTGCCAGCAGCCCCGAAGGGCGGGTTAGCACAGATACGCAGTATTTT
CASSPEGRVSTDTQYF
>TRBV5-4|-|-|TRBJ2-5
TGTGCCAGCAGCTCCCGAGGCAGCCGCGAGACCCAGTACTTC
CASSSRGSRETQYF
>TRBV7-9|TRBD2|-|TRBJ2-3
TGTGCCAGCACCCCGGGAGGCGCGCTTAGCACAGATACGCAGTATTTT
CASTPGGALSTDTQYF
>TRBV11-2|-|-|TRBJ1-6
TGTGCCAGCAGCGGGGCCCCTGAGAATTCACCCCTCCACTTT
CASSGAPENSPLHF
>TRBV6-5|-|-|TRBJ1-2
TGTGCCAGCAGTTACGAGGGCCTCCTGGGTGGCTACACCTTC
CASSYEGLLGGYTF
>TRBV29-1|TRBD1|-|TRBJ2-7
TGCAGCGTGGGGGGACAGGGGGGCGAGCAGTACTTC
CSVGGQGGEQYF
>TRBV7-2|TRBD1|-|TRBJ1-4
TGTGCCAGCAGCGCCCAGACAGGGCAAGGGGAAAAACTGTTTTTT
CASSAQTGQGEKLFF
>TRBV15|TRBD1|-|TRBJ2-1
TGTGCCACCAGCGTGACTGCTGGGGACAGGGACTACAATGAGCAGTTCTTC
CATSVTAGDRDYNEQFF
>TRBV7-9|-|-|TRBJ2-3
TGTTCCAGCAGCCTAACAGGGGGGGGCACAGATACGCAGTATTTT
CSSSLTGGGTDTQYF
>TRBV5-4|-|-|TRBJ2-7
TGTGCCAGCAGCTTGGCAGCGGACCCCTACGAGCAGTACTTC
CASSLAADPYEQYF
>TRBV5-4|TRBD2|few|TRBJ2-7
TGTGCCAGCAGCTTGAGAAGCGGGAGGGGCGAGCAGTACTTC
CASSLRSGRGEQYF
>TRBV11-2|-|-|TRBJ1-1
TGTGCCAGCAGCTTAGGCCGGGGGAATATGAACACTGAAGCTTTCTTT
CASSLGRGNMNTEAFF
>TRBV14|-|-|TRBJ2-2
TGTGCCAGCAGCCTCACGAGGGCCGGGGAGCTGTTTTTT
CASSLTRAGELFF